The rows below give T cell receptor beta chains drawn from one sample of a study of shared clonotypes between healthy human individuals. Using immunoSEQ multiplex PCR, the repertoire was profiled, and TCRdb retains in-frame clones only, with some absent. In the table there are around 2,100,000 clones, less than 95% of which are singletons. Sample: naive CD8+ T cells sorted from blood. These receptors all stem from a man aged 18 to 29 in good health. CDR3s include the opening cysteine and the closing phenylalanine or tryptophan. D genes are given only for firm matches. Some rows mark clone size as missing; the rest say once, few, many or name a class of expanded clone.

CDR3 length: 15; V gene: TRBV19; D gene: -; J gene: TRBJ1-1; clone size: -; CDR3 protein: CASSTFTEENTEAFF; CDR3 DNA: TGTGCCAGTAGTACCTTCACTGAGGAGAACACTGAAGCTTTCTTT
CDR3 length: 14; V gene: TRBV7-9; D gene: TRBD1; J gene: TRBJ2-5; clone size: -; CDR3 protein: CASSYDRERETQYF; CDR3 DNA: TGTGCCAGCAGCTACGACAGGGAACGAGAGACCCAGTACTTC
CDR3 length: 15; V gene: TRBV9; D gene: -; J gene: TRBJ2-7; clone size: -; CDR3 protein: CASSPLSGTPYEQYF; CDR3 DNA: TGTGCCAGCAGCCCCCTATCCGGGACACCCTACGAGCAGTACTTC
CDR3 length: 17; V gene: TRBV1; D gene: -; J gene: TRBJ2-3; clone size: -; CDR3 protein: CTSSQKSSGSRRGTQYF; CDR3 DNA: TGCACCAGCAGCCAAAAATCCAGCGGGAGTCGGCGTGGTACGCAGTATTTT
CDR3 length: 14; V gene: TRBV19; D gene: -; J gene: TRBJ2-7; clone size: -; CDR3 protein: CASSIGRESYEQYF; CDR3 DNA: TGTGCCAGTAGTATAGGCAGGGAATCCTACGAGCAGTACTTC
CDR3 length: 16; V gene: TRBV4-2; D gene: TRBD1; J gene: TRBJ2-3; clone size: once; CDR3 protein: CASSQVSGQGTDTQYF; CDR3 DNA: TGTGCCAGCAGCCAAGTGAGCGGACAGGGTACAGATACGCAGTATTTT
CDR3 length: 13; V gene: TRBV30; D gene: TRBD1; J gene: TRBJ2-5; clone size: -; CDR3 protein: CAWSVQGQETQYF; CDR3 DNA: TGTGCCTGGAGTGTACAGGGGCAAGAGACCCAGTACTTC
CDR3 length: 14; V gene: TRBV4-1; D gene: TRBD2; J gene: TRBJ2-7; clone size: -; CDR3 protein: CASSQDSGTYEQYF; CDR3 DNA: TGCGCCAGCAGCCAAGATAGCGGGACCTACGAGCAGTACTTC
CDR3 length: 15; V gene: TRBV6-5; D gene: -; J gene: TRBJ1-5; clone size: once; CDR3 protein: CASSYSRGGSQPQHF; CDR3 DNA: TGTGCCAGCAGTTACTCGAGGGGCGGGAGTCAGCCCCAGCATTTT
CDR3 length: 18; V gene: TRBV11-2; D gene: TRBD2; J gene: TRBJ2-3; clone size: -; CDR3 protein: CASSLESKLAGDTDTQYF; CDR3 DNA: TGTGCCAGCAGCTTAGAGTCCAAACTAGCGGGGGACACAGATACGCAGTATTTT
CDR3 length: 18; V gene: TRBV4-1; D gene: TRBD2; J gene: TRBJ2-3; clone size: -; CDR3 protein: CASRGAGAQSGGTDTQYF; CDR3 DNA: TGCGCCAGCAGGGGAGCGGGGGCCCAGTCGGGGGGCACAGATACGCAGTATTTT
CDR3 length: 12; V gene: TRBV27; D gene: -; J gene: TRBJ2-2; clone size: -; CDR3 protein: CASSFDGGELFF; CDR3 DNA: TGTGCCAGCAGTTTTGACGGCGGGGAGCTGTTTTTT
CDR3 length: 16; V gene: TRBV6-1; D gene: -; J gene: TRBJ2-7; clone size: -; CDR3 protein: CASSDPAERVVYEQYF; CDR3 DNA: TGTGCCAGCAGTGATCCGGCGGAAAGGGTTGTCTACGAGCAGTACTTC
CDR3 length: 14; V gene: TRBV7-3; D gene: TRBD2; J gene: TRBJ2-1; clone size: once; CDR3 protein: CASSSTGGADEQFF; CDR3 DNA: TGTGCCAGCAGCTCTACCGGGGGGGCTGATGAGCAGTTCTTC
CDR3 length: 16; V gene: TRBV7-8; D gene: -; J gene: TRBJ1-2; clone size: -; CDR3 protein: CASSAGTATEFYGYTF; CDR3 DNA: TGTGCCAGCAGCGCTGGGACGGCAACGGAGTTCTATGGCTACACCTTC
CDR3 length: 14; V gene: TRBV5-8; D gene: -; J gene: TRBJ2-2; clone size: -; CDR3 protein: CASSFGQVTGELFF; CDR3 DNA: TGTGCCAGCAGCTTTGGGCAGGTCACCGGGGAGCTGTTTTTT
CDR3 length: 15; V gene: TRBV5-6; D gene: -; J gene: TRBJ2-3; clone size: -; CDR3 protein: CASSQEGEYTDTQYF; CDR3 DNA: TGTGCCAGCAGCCAGGAGGGGGAATACACAGATACGCAGTATTTT
CDR3 length: 14; V gene: TRBV6-1; D gene: -; J gene: TRBJ1-5; clone size: -; CDR3 protein: CASSVLGGSQPQHF; CDR3 DNA: TGTGCCAGCAGTGTCCTGGGGGGCTCGCAGCCCCAGCATTTT